This entry is about one T cell receptor (beta chain). This clone was picked up one time. The antigen this receptor binds is unknown. Per-base qualities were not stored, and no clone one base away is much larger. This specimen comes from a study of vaccination effects on CD4 cells after COVID-19 (dated by TCRdb to between 2022 and 2023). About the study as a whole: Each participant received two doses of an mRNA SARS-CoV-2 vaccine, either BNT162b2 or mRNA-1273. The full study included around nine COVID-19 convalescent patients and a handful of SARS-CoV-2-naive healthy vaccine recipients. Cultures from other donors in the study were sequenced with the Oncomine TCR Beta short-read assay on an Illumina iSeq 100. In both COVID-19 convalescent patients and infection-naive vaccine recipients, the study compared SARS-CoV-2 spike-specific CD4+ TCR repertoires from before mRNA vaccination with those from after it. Results and caveats for the whole study, not just this receptor: Clones induced by infection and clones induced by vaccination both contracted markedly at late timepoints after vaccination, which fits with T cell responses waning over time. Among healthy vaccine recipients, nearly all vaccine-induced clones were SARS-CoV-2 mono-reactive, and only 1 of 255 was cross-reactive with common cold coronaviruses. The study was limited by a small number of convalescent patients, and early post-infection timepoints were lacking.

There are 12 amino acids in the CDR3, from cysteine to phenylalanine inclusive. The only DNA kept is the CDR3, 36 bases in frame from the first base. CDR1 MNHNS and CDR2 SASEGT were looked up in the germline V gene. Trimming removed 6 bases from V and 3 bases from J, leaving 8 bases between the germline ends. Receptors were amplified or captured by the immunoSEQ multiplex PCR assay. DNA from the cultured, isolated CD4+ T cells was subjected to TCR beta CDR3 sequencing. As for the original processing: Non-productive TCR sequences were discarded, and reads were trimmed to the CDR3 region, with only CDR3s of 7 or more amino acids retained. Antigen-specific clonotypes were identified using the MANAFEST web app by comparison of expansion in peptide wells against reference cultures. To count as positive, a clone had to show expansion at FDR<0.05 compared with the reference and with all other wells, an odds ratio above 5, and a frequency above 0.1% in two replicate wells. Cross-reactive clonotypes were defined as significantly expanded in SARS-CoV-2 spike wells and in at least one common cold coronavirus spike condition. Using the stringdist R package, CDR3 similarity was measured by Levenshtein distance, and unrooted trees were constructed with ape in R 3.6.1. TCRdb retrieved this table from immuneACCESS and kept in-frame rearrangements only. Not all clones are present; in checked studies, unresolved V genes account for under half, and no reason is known for the remainder. D and trimming come from the DNA, and the V and J calls and clone size come from that table. The table for this sample lists about 27,000 clones; about 70% of them were counted only once. The ten biggest clones cover 10% of the sample.

To identify antigen-specific CD4+ T cell clonotypes by their expansion, the ViraFEST assay first stimulated PBMC with viral peptide pools and then applied TCR sequencing. After about 10 days of culture, CD4+ T cells were isolated with the EasySep CD4+ T cell isolation kit. The absence of prior SARS-CoV-2 infection in healthy vaccine recipients was confirmed by negative nucleocapsid antibodies before and after vaccination. Each well held fewer than 2.5 million PBMC cultured in IMDM containing approximately 5.3% human AB serum, 9.5 to 10 IU/ml IL-2 and gentamicin, along with about 9.5 ug/ml peptides. Half of the culture medium was replaced with fresh IL-2-containing medium on days 3 and 7. Unless noted otherwise, every peptide stimulation condition was grown in triplicate wells. Using Ficoll-Paque Plus gradient centrifugation, PBMC were separated from whole blood and then either used fresh or cryopreserved at -140C. Overlapping peptide pools spanned the spike proteins of SARS-CoV-2 and the common cold coronaviruses HCoV-NL63, HCoV-OC43 and HCoV-229E. Genomic DNA was extracted from cultured CD4+ T cells with the QIAamp micro DNA kit.

This chain joins TRBV6-1 to TRBJ1-2, with no confident D gene call. Sequencing was performed on CD4+ T cells from PBMCs cultured with SARS-CoV-2 spike peptides, taken before COVID-19 vaccination. The sample's cell subset or site label is to be understood as: SARS-CoV-2 spike overlapping peptide pool stimulation. This sequence was found in a human donor who received a COVID-19 vaccine. For the CDR3, the sequence is CASSGRDYGYTF. The DNA reads TGTGCCAGCAGCGGGAGGGACTATGGCTACACCTTC.